These 16 T cell receptor beta chains originate from one sample sequenced in a study of graft-versus-host responses after intestinal transplantation. No antigens are known for them. The repertoire was sequenced with immunoSEQ multiplex PCR; TCRdb's copy has only in-frame clones and lacks some. Of about 110,000 clones listed, roughly 93% were seen once; the top ten hold less than 0.55%. The sample here was unstimulated CD8+ T cells sorted from spleen or lymph node cells, taken before intestinal transplant. The source of these receptors is a human donor who received an intestinal transplant.

The chain joins TRBV10-1 to TRBJ1-5; D not certain. Germline-derived CDR1 and CDR2 are WNHNN and SYGVQD (reference sequence). Trimming removed 0 bases at V and 3 bases at J, with 3 bases between. CDR3 length equals 13 residues. The CDR3 region is CASSESLNQPQHF. CDR3 bases: TGCGCCAGCAGTGAGTCCCTCAATCAGCCCCAGCATTTT.

The V gene is TRBV4-1, the J gene TRBJ2-5; D is perhaps TRBD1 or TRBD2 (5 bases each). CDR3 size: 15 residues. The ends were cut back, 4 bases at V and 2 bases at J, with 14 bases in the middle. Germline values: CDR1 MGHRA, CDR2 YSYEKL. The DNA of the CDR3 is TGCGCCAGCAGCCCAGCAGCCGGGGCTCAAGAGACCCAGTACTTC. Its translation is CASSPAAGAQETQYF.

This clone is a singleton in its sample. The chain carries TRBV19 and TRBJ1-1; the D gene is possibly TRBD1 (5 bases). With 1 base removed from V and 1 base from J, the gap between germline ends came to 16 bases. Germline lookup yields CDR1 LNHDA and CDR2 SQIVND (reference sequence). The CDR3 loop spans 17 amino acids. DNA of the CDR3: TGTGCCAGTAGTATAGTTCGGGGGGACCTAGAGAACACTGAAGCTTTCTTT. Translated: CASSIVRGDLENTEAFF.

Here the CDR3 reads CASSLTSEKLFF. The DNA for the CDR3 is TGTGCCAGCAGCTTAACCAGTGAAAAACTGTTTTTT. The chain has TRBV7-9 and TRBJ1-4; D gene ambiguous. Trimming took 2 bases from V and 7 from J, leaving 5 bases between them. This CDR3 region has 12 residues. Germline CDR1 reads SEHNR; CDR2 reads FQNEAQ (reference sequence).

The rearrangement uses TRBV7-3 and TRBJ2-5; 8 bases align to TRBD1. Germline V gene data show CDR1 as SGHTA and CDR2 as FQGTGA. The J segment lost 2 bases and the V segment lost 2 bases, leaving 4 bases of the junction unmatched. The CDR3 sequence is 15 residues long. The CDR3 loop is CASSLGGTGQETQYF. The CDR3 DNA reads TGTGCCAGCAGCTTAGGGGGGACAGGACAAGAGACCCAGTACTTC.

V usage is TRBV30 and J usage is TRBJ1-5; D unclear. V was pared by 2 bases and J by 2 bases, with 10 bases between. The CDR3 loop spans 14 amino acids. Germline V CDR1 and CDR2: GTSNPN, SVGIG (reference sequence). For the CDR3, the DNA is TGTGCCTGGAGTCTGGTAAGGGGCAATCAGCCCCAGCATTTT. It is translated as CAWSLVRGNQPQHF.

This clone was seen a few times. The V and J genes are TRBV19 and TRBJ2-7; D not resolved. CDR3 length equals 15 residues. The germline V gene has CDR1 LNHDA and CDR2 SQIVND (reference sequence). Trimming cost V 0 bases and J 5 bases, with 14 bases left between them. In DNA, the CDR3 is TGTGCCAGTAGTATAGACCTTAGGGCGACGAACGAGCAGTACTTC. Amino acid sequence: CASSIDLRATNEQYF. The variable domain in full, with the rest retrieved from reference TRBV19 and TRBJ2-7, is DGGITQSPKYLFRKEGQNVTLSCEQNLNHDAMYWYRQDPGQGLRLIYYSQIVNDFQKGDIAEGYSVSREKKESFPLTVTSAQKNPTAFYLCASSIDLRATNEQYFGPGTRLTVT.

The chain is built from TRBV19 and TRBJ2-7, with 7 bases identical to TRBD1. Trimming removed 5 bases from V and 4 bases from J; junction bases left unmatched: 2. This CDR3 is built from 12 residues. Germline assignment: CDR1 LNHDA and CDR2 SQIVND (reference sequence). This chain's CDR3 is CASSPGQYEQYF. The CDR3 coding sequence is TGTGCCAGTAGTCCGGGACAGTACGAGCAGTACTTC.

The rearrangement uses TRBV6-1 and TRBJ2-7; D may be TRBD2 (5 bases). Trimming took 1 base from V and 6 from J, leaving 10 bases between them. The CDR3 spans 13 residues. CDR1 and CDR2 from the germline V gene are MNHNS and SASEGT. CDR3 sequence reads: CASSEGTVLEQYF. The CDR3 bases are TGTGCCAGCAGTGAAGGGACTGTGCTCGAGCAGTACTTC.

The chain couples TRBV27 to TRBJ2-7; 9 bases match TRBD1. V was pared by 4 bases and J by 7 bases, with 14 bases of the junction left unmatched. This CDR3 has 16 amino acids. The germline V gene encodes CDR1 MNHEY and CDR2 SMNVEV (reference sequence). The CDR3: CASSYLPGTGLGEQYF. CDR3 nucleotides: TGTGCCAGCAGTTACCTCCCCGGGACAGGGCTAGGGGAGCAGTACTTC.

The rearrangement links TRBV7-9 to TRBJ2-1; D gene ambiguous. V lost 5 bases to trimming and J lost 8 bases, with 19 bases between them. The CDR3 extends over 15 amino acids. Per the germline V gene, CDR1 is SEHNR and CDR2 is FQNEAQ (reference sequence). Here the CDR3 DNA reads TGTGCCAGCAGCGGACCCACCCGCCCCATAGATGAGCAGTTCTTC. Residues: CASSGPTRPIDEQFF.

The V and J genes are TRBV12-5 and TRBJ2-4, with D possibly matching TRBD2 (7 bases). Germline CDR1 reads LGHNT; CDR2 reads FRNRAP. This CDR3 is built from 22 residues. The germline V and J ends were trimmed by 1 base and 0 bases, with 28 bases remaining between them. The DNA of the CDR3 is TGTGCTAGTGGTTTGGCTACCCCTTTGGTGGGAGGGGGGGATTTAGCCAAAAACATTCAGTACTTC. Protein: CASGLATPLVGGGDLAKNIQYF.

The chain carries TRBV2 and TRBJ2-7, with 8 bases aligning to TRBD2. Germline V gene lookup returns CDR1 SNHLY and CDR2 FYNNEI. The CDR3 runs to 15 residues. The V segment lost 6 bases and the J segment 2 bases; nucleotides outside the gene matches: 9. The CDR3 region has the DNA TGTGCCAGCAGCGCAGGGACTAGTGTTGCCTACGAGCAGTACTTC. Protein: CASSAGTSVAYEQYF. Together with reference TRBV2 and TRBJ2-7, the CDR3 gives the full variable domain: EPEVTQTPSHQVTQMGQEVILRCVPISNHLYFYWYRQILGQKVEFLVSFYNNEISEKSEIFDDQFSVERPDGSNFTLKIRSTKLEDSAMYFCASSAGTSVAYEQYFGPGTRLTVT.

This chain connects TRBV7-6 to TRBJ2-5; 11 bases are shared with TRBD1. The CDR3 extends over 14 amino acids. The J segment lost 5 bases and the V segment lost 6 bases, leaving 5 bases of the junction unmatched. The germline V gene has CDR1 SGHVS and CDR2 FNYEAQ. The CDR3 loop reads CASRAGTGGETQYF. The CDR3 DNA reads TGTGCCAGCAGAGCGGGGACAGGGGGGGAGACCCAGTACTTC.

J is TRBJ2-1 and V is TRBV5-6; TRBD2 agrees at 11 bases. The CDR3 spans 16 residues. The trim removed 4 bases at V and 4 bases at J, leaving 7 bases unmatched. CDR1 SGHDT and CDR2 YYEEEE come from the germline V gene. CDR3 nucleotides: TGTGCCAGCAGCCCATTGGGGACTAGCGGATACAATGAGCAGTTCTTC. Protein: CASSPLGTSGYNEQFF.

V is TRBV11-3 and J is TRBJ2-7; D possibly corresponds to TRBD2 (5 bases). The germline V gene has CDR1 SGHNT and CDR2 YENEEA. CDR3 size: 15 residues. The ends were cut back, 2 bases at V and 3 bases at J, with 14 bases in the middle. DNA of the CDR3: TGTGCCAGCAGCTTAACGGGAATAAGGGACTACGAGCAGTACTTC. Encoded protein: CASSLTGIRDYEQYF.